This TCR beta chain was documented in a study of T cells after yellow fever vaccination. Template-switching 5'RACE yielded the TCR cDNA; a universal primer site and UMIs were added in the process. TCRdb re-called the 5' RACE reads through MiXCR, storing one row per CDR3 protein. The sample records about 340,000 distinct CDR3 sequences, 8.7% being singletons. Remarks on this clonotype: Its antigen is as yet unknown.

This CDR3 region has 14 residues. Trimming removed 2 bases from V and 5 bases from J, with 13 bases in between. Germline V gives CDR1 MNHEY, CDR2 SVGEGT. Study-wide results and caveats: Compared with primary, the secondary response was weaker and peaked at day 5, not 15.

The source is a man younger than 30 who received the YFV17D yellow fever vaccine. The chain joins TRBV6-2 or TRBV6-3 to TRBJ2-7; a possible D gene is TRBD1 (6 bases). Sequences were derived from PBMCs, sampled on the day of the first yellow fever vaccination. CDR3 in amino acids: CASSYAGTSNEQYF. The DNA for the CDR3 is TGTGCCAGCAGTTACGCCGGGACATCCAACGAGCAGTACTTC.